This TCR beta chain was observed in a study of cytomegalovirus exposure and HLA in healthy donors. This PCR relied on a set of 60 Vbeta primers and 13 Jbeta primers. Assay: immunoSEQ multiplex PCR; the TCRdb copy retains only in-frame clones and omits some. This sample yields approximately 190,000 clones, of which approximately 81% are seen a single time; less than 4.5% belongs to the top ten. The germline CDR1 and CDR2 sequences are LNHDA and SQIVND (reference sequence). V was cut by 9 bases and J by 5 bases, with 19 bases left in between. This CDR3 has 14 residues. This receptor was obtained from a man in his forties or fifties in good health and CMV-seronegative. The V call is TRBV19, the J call TRBJ1-2; D perhaps matches TRBD1 (6 bases). What was sequenced was PBMCs. The CDR3 nucleotides read TGTGCCAGAGCTTCAGGGGCCGCATTGTATGGCTACACCTTC. It specifies CARASGAALYGYTF.